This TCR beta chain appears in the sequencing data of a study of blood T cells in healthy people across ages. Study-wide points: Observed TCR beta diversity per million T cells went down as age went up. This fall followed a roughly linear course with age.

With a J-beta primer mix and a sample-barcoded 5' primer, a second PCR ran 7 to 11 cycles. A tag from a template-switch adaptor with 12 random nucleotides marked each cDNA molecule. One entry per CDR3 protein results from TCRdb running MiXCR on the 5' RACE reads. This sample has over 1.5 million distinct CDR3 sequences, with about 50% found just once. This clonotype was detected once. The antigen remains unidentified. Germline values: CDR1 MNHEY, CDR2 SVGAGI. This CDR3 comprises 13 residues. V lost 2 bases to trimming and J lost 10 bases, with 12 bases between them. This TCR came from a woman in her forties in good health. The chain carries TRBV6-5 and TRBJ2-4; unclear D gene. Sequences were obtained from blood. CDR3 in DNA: TGTGCCAGCAGTTACGGGATGGGAAGGATTCAGTACTTC. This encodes CASSYGMGRIQYF.